Listed here is a single T cell receptor beta chain. Its matching antigen is unknown. These data belong to a study of chemoradiotherapy in HPV16-positive cancers. Overall study findings and caveats: Candidate HPV-specific clones and E7-related TCR motifs grew in tumor during treatment.

Trimming left V 7 bases short and J 0 bases short, with 13 bases between. In germline, CDR1 is LNHDA, CDR2 SQIVND (reference sequence). The CDR3 has 16 amino acids. Clones were sequenced by immunoSEQ multiplex PCR, and TCRdb holds only the in-frame ones, with some missing. The table lists more than 20,000 clones, around nine tenths of them singletons, with about a sixth in the top ten. This chain uses TRBV19 with TRBJ2-6; D is perhaps TRBD1 (5 bases). The receptor comes from a human donor with HPV-associated anogenital cancer. The sample in question was blood, obtained from a patient who underwent chemoradiotherapy. The DNA for the CDR3 is TGTGCCAGTAAGGTAACAGGAACCTCTGGGGCCAACGTCCTGACTTTC. As protein: CASKVTGTSGANVLTF.